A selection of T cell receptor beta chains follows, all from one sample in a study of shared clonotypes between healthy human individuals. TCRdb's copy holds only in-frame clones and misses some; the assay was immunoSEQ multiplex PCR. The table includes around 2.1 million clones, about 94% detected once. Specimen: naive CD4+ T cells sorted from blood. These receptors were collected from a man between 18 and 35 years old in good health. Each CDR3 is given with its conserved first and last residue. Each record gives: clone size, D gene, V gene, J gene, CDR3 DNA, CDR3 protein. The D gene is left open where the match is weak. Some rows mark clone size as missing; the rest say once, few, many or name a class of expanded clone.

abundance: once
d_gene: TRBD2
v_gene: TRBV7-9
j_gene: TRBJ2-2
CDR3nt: TGTGCCAGCACCTCTAGCGGGTCCCCCCCCGGGGAGCTGTTTTTT
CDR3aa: CASTSSGSPPGELFF

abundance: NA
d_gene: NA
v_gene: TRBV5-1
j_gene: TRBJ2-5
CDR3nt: TGCGCCAGCAGCTTGGCACCCGGGGAGACCCAGTACTTC
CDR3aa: CASSLAPGETQYF

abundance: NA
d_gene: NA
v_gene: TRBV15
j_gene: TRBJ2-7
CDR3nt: TGTGCCACCAGCAGGGCCGGGGCGAGGTTGGGCGAGCAGTACTTC
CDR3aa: CATSRAGARLGEQYF

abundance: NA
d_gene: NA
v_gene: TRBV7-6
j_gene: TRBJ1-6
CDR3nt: TGTGCCAGCAGCTCCGTAAGTGGGGATTCACCCCTCCACTTT
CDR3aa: CASSSVSGDSPLHF

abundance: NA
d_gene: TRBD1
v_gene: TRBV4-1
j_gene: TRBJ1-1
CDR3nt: TGCGCCAGCAGCCAAGGGGACAGGGGACCGAACACTGAAGCTTTCTTT
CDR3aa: CASSQGDRGPNTEAFF

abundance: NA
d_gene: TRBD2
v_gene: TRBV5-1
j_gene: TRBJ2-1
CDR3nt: TGCGCCAGCAGCTTGGTGGGACTAGCGGGAGGGAATGAGCAGTTCTTC
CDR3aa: CASSLVGLAGGNEQFF

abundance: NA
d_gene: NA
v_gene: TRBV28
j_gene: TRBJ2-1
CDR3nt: TGTGCCAGCAGAACCACTAGTTACAATGAGCAGTTCTTC
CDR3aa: CASRTTSYNEQFF

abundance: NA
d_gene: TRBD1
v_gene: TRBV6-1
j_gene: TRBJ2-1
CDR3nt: TGTGCCAGCAGTGTTGGGCCAGGGGGCGATGAGCAGTTCTTC
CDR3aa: CASSVGPGGDEQFF

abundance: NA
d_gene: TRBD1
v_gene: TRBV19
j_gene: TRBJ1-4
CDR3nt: TGTGCCAGTAGTATAGGGGACAGCTCTGCAACTAATGAAAAACTGTTTTTT
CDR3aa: CASSIGDSSATNEKLFF

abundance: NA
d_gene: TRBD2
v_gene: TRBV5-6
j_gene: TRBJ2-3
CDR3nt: TGTGCCAGCAGCCCAGGGGGACTAGCAATTGTAACAGATACGCAGTATTTT
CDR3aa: CASSPGGLAIVTDTQYF

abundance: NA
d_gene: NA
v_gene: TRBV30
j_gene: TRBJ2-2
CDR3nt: TGTGCCTGGAGTGTAAGCAGGGCGAACACCGGGGAGCTGTTTTTT
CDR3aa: CAWSVSRANTGELFF

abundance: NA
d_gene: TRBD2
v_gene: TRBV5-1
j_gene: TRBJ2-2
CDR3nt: TGCGCCAGCAGCAGAACCCTAGCGGGGGGCGCGAACACCGGGGAGCTGTTTTTT
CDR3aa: CASSRTLAGGANTGELFF

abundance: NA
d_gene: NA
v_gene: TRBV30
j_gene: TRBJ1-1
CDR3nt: TGTGCCTGGAGTGCACAGGGCGGGGGCACTGAAGCTTTCTTT
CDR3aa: CAWSAQGGGTEAFF

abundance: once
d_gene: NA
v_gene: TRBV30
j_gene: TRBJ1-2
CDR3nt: TGTGCCTGGAGCCTAGGGTATGGCTACACCTTC
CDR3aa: CAWSLGYGYTF

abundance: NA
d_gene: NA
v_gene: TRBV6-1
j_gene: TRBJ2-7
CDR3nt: TGTGCCAGCAGTGATTTCGGGGATGGCTACGAGCAGTACTTC
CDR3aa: CASSDFGDGYEQYF

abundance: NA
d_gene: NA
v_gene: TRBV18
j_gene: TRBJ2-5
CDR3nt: TGTGCCAGCTCAGCCTTGTCGAGCCCCCAAGAGACCCAGTACTTC
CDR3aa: CASSALSSPQETQYF

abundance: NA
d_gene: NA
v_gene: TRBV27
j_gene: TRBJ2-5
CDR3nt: TGTGCCAGCAGCCCTGGTGGAGAGACCCAGTACTTC
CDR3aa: CASSPGGETQYF

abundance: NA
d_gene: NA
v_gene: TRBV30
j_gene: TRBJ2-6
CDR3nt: TGTGCCTGGAGTGTCGGACAGCAGAAGGCCAACGTCCTGACTTTC
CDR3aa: CAWSVGQQKANVLTF

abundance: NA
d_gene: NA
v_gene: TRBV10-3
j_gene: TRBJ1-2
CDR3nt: TGTGCCATCAGTGAGTTTTCAGACGGGCGGGGAGGCTACACCTTC
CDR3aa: CAISEFSDGRGGYTF

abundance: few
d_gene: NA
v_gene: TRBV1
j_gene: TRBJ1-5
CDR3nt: TGCACCAGCAGCAGTAGGGCTCATCAGCCCCAGCATTTT
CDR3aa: CTSSSRAHQPQHF

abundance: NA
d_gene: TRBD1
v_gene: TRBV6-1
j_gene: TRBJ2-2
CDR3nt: TGTGCCAGCATTCGAGACAGGGTCGACGGCGGGGAGCTGTTTTTT
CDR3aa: CASIRDRVDGGELFF

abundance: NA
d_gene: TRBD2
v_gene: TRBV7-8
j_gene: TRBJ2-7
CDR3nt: TGTGCCAGCAGCAAGGGACTAGCGGGAGGGTACGAGCAGTACTTC
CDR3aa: CASSKGLAGGYEQYF

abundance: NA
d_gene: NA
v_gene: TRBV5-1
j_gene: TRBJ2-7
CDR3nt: TGCGCCAGCAGCTTGGAGGGGAGGAGTTCCTACGAGCAGTACTTC
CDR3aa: CASSLEGRSSYEQYF

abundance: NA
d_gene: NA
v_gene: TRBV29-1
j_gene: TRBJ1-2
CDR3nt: TGCAGCGTTGTGGGGTCAGGGTCGGGCGGCTACACCTTC
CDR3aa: CSVVGSGSGGYTF